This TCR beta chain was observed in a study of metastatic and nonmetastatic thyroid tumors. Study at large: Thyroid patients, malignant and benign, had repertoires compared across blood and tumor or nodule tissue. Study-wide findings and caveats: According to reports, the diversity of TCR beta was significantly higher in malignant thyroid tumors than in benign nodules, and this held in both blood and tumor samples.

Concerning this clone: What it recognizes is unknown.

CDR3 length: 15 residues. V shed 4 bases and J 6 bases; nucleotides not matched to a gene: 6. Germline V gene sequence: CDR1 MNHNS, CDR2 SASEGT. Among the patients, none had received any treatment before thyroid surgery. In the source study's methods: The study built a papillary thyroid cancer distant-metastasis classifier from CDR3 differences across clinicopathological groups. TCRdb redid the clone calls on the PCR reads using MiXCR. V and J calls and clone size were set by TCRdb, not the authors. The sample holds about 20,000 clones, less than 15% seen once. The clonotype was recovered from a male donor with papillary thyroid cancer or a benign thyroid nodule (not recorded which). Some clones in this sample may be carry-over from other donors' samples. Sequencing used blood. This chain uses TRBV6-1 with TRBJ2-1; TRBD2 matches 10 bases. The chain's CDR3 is CASSALAGALNEQFF. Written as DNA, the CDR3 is TGTGCCAGCAGTGCCCTAGCGGGAGCCCTCAATGAGCAGTTCTTC.